The 9 T cell receptor beta chains presented below share a single source sample, sequenced in a study of early T cells in non-severe SARS-CoV-2 infection. TCRdb itself ran the 5' RACE reads through MiXCR, one entry per CDR3 protein. The table includes roughly 65,000 distinct CDR3 sequences, around 9.9% detected once. The source material was whole blood. These receptor sequences come from an adult who was a healthcare worker with PCR-confirmed SARS-CoV-2 infection or an uninfected control (not recorded which).

In this sample, this clonotype turned up a few times. This chain links TRBV28 with TRBJ2-1, with D maybe TRBD2 (6 bases). The CDR3 loop spans 15 amino acids. Germline CDR1 and CDR2: MDHEN and SYDVKM. Trimming shortened V by 4 bases and J by 2 bases, and 12 bases separated the two germline ends. CDR3 sequence (DNA): TGTGCCAGCAGTTCCCTTAGCGGCCCCTACAATGAGCAGTTCTTC. Translating gives CASSSLSGPYNEQFF. Looking up the rest from reference TRBV28 and TRBJ2-1 gives the full variable domain: DVKVTQSSRYLVKRTGEKVFLECVQDMDHENMFWYRQDPGLGLRLIYFSYDVKMKEKGDIPEGYSVSREKKERFSLILESASTNQTSMYLCASSSLSGPYNEQFFGPGTRLTVL.

This rearrangement joins TRBV7-2 to TRBJ2-1; TRBD2 matches at 10 bases. Trimming cost V 5 bases and J 12 bases; bases outside gene matches: 10. Germline lookup yields CDR1 SGHTA and CDR2 FQGNSA. CDR3 length: 14 residues. The CDR3 coding sequence is TGTGCCAGCAGCCCGGGACTAGCGCATGAAGTGCAGTTCTTC. Translated: CASSPGLAHEVQFF.

This clonotype was observed a handful of times. The chain recombines TRBV10-2 with TRBJ2-7; unclear D gene. The CDR3 sequence is 13 residues long. With 1 base removed from V and 3 bases from J, the gap between germline ends came to 7 bases. Germline V gives CDR1 WSHSY, CDR2 SAAADI. The CDR3 reads CASSEWGFYEQYF. For the CDR3, the DNA is TGCGCCAGCAGTGAGTGGGGTTTCTACGAGCAGTACTTC.

This clonotype has ten or more counts. J is TRBJ2-2 and V is TRBV7-3; 9 positions match TRBD1. The ends lost 2 bases at V and 7 bases at J; junction bases unmatched: 2. In germline, CDR1 is SGHTA, CDR2 FQGTGA. This CDR3 has 14 amino acids. The CDR3 DNA sequence: TGTGCCAGCAGCTTAGGGACAGGGCTCGGGGAGCTGTTTTTT. As protein: CASSLGTGLGELFF.

This clonotype has more than one count but fewer than ten. J is TRBJ2-1 and V is TRBV6-1; 12 bases match TRBD2. The CDR3 has 19 residues. V shed 3 bases, J shed 5 bases, and the junction held 14 bases outside the gene matches. The V gene's germline CDR1 is MNHNS and CDR2 SASEGT. The CDR3 is CASSEPGQGRLAGDNEQFF. The CDR3 DNA reads TGTGCCAGCAGTGAGCCGGGACAGGGAAGACTAGCGGGGGACAATGAGCAGTTCTTC.

The chain is built from TRBV4-1 and TRBJ1-3, with no clear D. Looked up from germline, CDR1 is MGHRA and CDR2 is YSYEKL. This CDR3 is built from 16 residues. Trimming cost V 1 base and J 0 bases, with 10 bases left between them. The CDR3 region has the DNA TGCGCCAGCAGCCAAGGAGGAAGCTTCTCTGGAAACACCATATATTTT. Protein: CASSQGGSFSGNTIYF.

J is TRBJ2-7 and V is TRBV5-3; 8 bases match TRBD1. TRBV5-3 is an ORF for which the function is uncertain. This CDR3 comprises 16 residues. With 0 bases clipped from V and 4 bases from J, the junction kept 9 bases outside the gene matches. Here the CDR3 reads CARSLETGTGIYEQYF. CDR3 coding DNA: TGTGCCAGAAGCTTGGAGACCGGGACAGGAATTTACGAGCAGTACTTC.

Many counts were recorded for this clonotype. The gene calls are TRBV28 and TRBJ1-6; TRBD1 is a possible D gene (5 bases). Trimming pared 6 bases from V and 2 bases from J, leaving 8 bases between. CDR3 length: 14 residues. CDR1 is MDHEN and CDR2 is SYDVKM in the germline V gene. CDR3 coding DNA: TGTGCCAGCAGGGGGCAGCCCTATAATTCACCCCTCCACTTT. This codes for CASRGQPYNSPLHF.

This clonotype was detected a few times. This sequence joins TRBV4-1 and TRBJ2-7; 13 nucleotides align to TRBD2. The CDR3 spans 16 residues. Germline CDR1 MGHRA, CDR2 YSYEKL. The J segment lost 2 bases and the V segment lost 3 bases, leaving 4 bases of the junction unmatched. The DNA of the CDR3 is TGCGCCAGCAGCCAGACTAGCGGGAGGCCCACCTACGAGCAGTACTTC. This gives the protein CASSQTSGRPTYEQYF.